These 15 T cell receptor beta chains were sequenced from one sample in a study of T cells in Graves' hyperthyroidism and ophthalmopathy. RNA transcripts served as the template for amplifying TCR beta CDR3 regions. The HTBI primer set was used in a first-round RT-PCR of the TCR CDR3. TCRdb re-derived calls from the multiplex PCR reads in MiXCR, one entry per CDR3 protein. The sample holds approximately 220,000 distinct CDR3 sequences; around 20% are singletons and the top ten take roughly 44%. The sample was blood. These receptors came from a man aged 35 to 55 with Graves' hyperthyroidism.

This clonotype was seen at least ten times. V is TRBV5-1 and J is TRBJ1-6, with D possibly matching TRBD1 (6 bases). Germline CDR1 SGHRS, CDR2 YFSETQ. The CDR3 totals 15 residues. The V end was cut by 0 bases, the J end by 7 bases, with 11 bases between. The CDR3 reads CASSLVDRTNSPLHF. CDR3 DNA sequence: TGCGCCAGCAGCTTGGTAGACAGGACCAATTCACCCCTCCACTTT.

This clonotype was recorded many times. This sequence joins TRBV14 and TRBJ2-5, with TRBD2 as a possible D gene (6 bases). The CDR3 totals 15 residues. Trimming shortened V by 2 bases and J by 0 bases, and 10 bases separated the two germline ends. Germline V gene sequence: CDR1 SGHDN, CDR2 FVKESK. The CDR3: CASSQLLADQETQYF. The CDR3 nucleotides are TGTGCCAGCAGCCAACTTTTAGCGGACCAAGAGACCCAGTACTTC.

This clonotype was seen at least ten times. The chain combines TRBV7-8 with TRBJ2-3; a weak D match, TRBD2 (5 bases). Germline V gene sequence: CDR1 SGHVS, CDR2 FQNEAQ. CDR3 length: 14 amino acids. Trimming cost V 5 bases and J 4 bases, with 13 bases left between them. This CDR3 is CASSPAGLSDTQYF. Written as DNA, the CDR3 is TGTGCCAGCAGCCCCGCGGGCCTTTCAGATACGCAGTATTTT.

The J gene is TRBJ1-1, the V gene TRBV6-1; D remains ambiguous. The CDR3 is 11 residues long. With 6 bases removed from V and 6 bases from J, the gap between germline ends came to 8 bases. Germline assignment: CDR1 MNHNS and CDR2 SASEGT. The CDR3 spells CASSQNSEAFF. DNA of the CDR3: TGTGCCAGCAGCCAAAACTCTGAAGCTTTCTTT.

The chain joins TRBV30 to TRBJ1-6; a possible D gene is TRBD1 (6 bases). The V end was cut by 2 bases, the J end by 1 base, with 21 bases between. The CDR3 has 19 residues. From germline, CDR1 is GTSNPN and CDR2 SVGIG (reference sequence). The CDR3 is CAWSHSKTGLRSYNSPLHF. In DNA, the CDR3 is TGTGCCTGGAGTCACAGTAAGACAGGCCTGAGGTCCTATAATTCACCCCTCCACTTT.

This clonotype has ten or more counts. This chain connects TRBV27 to TRBJ2-7; 12 bases match TRBD1. J lost 5 bases, V lost 5 bases, and 10 bases had no gene match. Germline values: CDR1 MNHEY, CDR2 SMNVEV (reference sequence). The CDR3 covers 16 residues. This CDR3 reads CASSTGQGATFDEQYF. The CDR3 DNA follows: TGTGCCAGCAGTACGGGACAGGGGGCGACCTTCGACGAGCAGTACTTC.

The chain combines TRBV12-3 or TRBV12-4 with TRBJ1-1; no firm D call. V gave up 6 bases and J gave up 11 bases, with 13 bases separating them. This CDR3 is 11 amino acids long. CDR3 nucleotide sequence: TGTGCCAGCAGGCAAGACGGAGGCGCTTTCTTT. This sequence encodes CASRQDGGAFF.

V and J are TRBV19 and TRBJ1-1; TRBD1 matches at 9 bases. The J segment lost 4 bases and the V segment lost 6 bases, leaving 6 bases of the junction unmatched. Germline CDR1 reads LNHDA; CDR2 reads SQIVND (reference sequence). The CDR3 runs 14 residues. The CDR3 coding sequence is TGTGCCAGTAGCCAAGGACAGGGGCCCACTGAAGCTTTCTTT. Translating gives CASSQGQGPTEAFF.

This clonotype was counted at least ten times. The J gene is TRBJ2-5, the V gene TRBV20-1, with unresolved D. V shed 6 bases and J shed 0 bases, with 11 bases lying between them. CDR3 length equals 13 residues. Germline assignment: CDR1 DFQATT and CDR2 SNEGSKA (reference sequence). CDR3 nucleotide sequence: TGCAGTGCCCCGCGTGGCAACCAAGAGACCCAGTACTTC. Amino acids: CSAPRGNQETQYF.

This clonotype was recorded many times. V gene TRBV7-9 combines with J gene TRBJ2-3, with D tentatively TRBD1 (6 bases). CDR1 and CDR2 (germline): SEHNR, FQNEAQ (reference sequence). The V end lost 4 bases, the J end lost 0 bases, and 11 bases lay between the germline ends. The CDR3 spans 15 residues. The CDR3 is CASSSRGHSTDTQYF. The CDR3 DNA follows: TGTGCCAGCAGCTCCAGGGGCCATAGCACAGATACGCAGTATTTT. The variable domain in full, with the rest retrieved from reference TRBV7-9 and TRBJ2-3, is DTGVSQNPRHKITKRGQNVTFRCDPISEHNRLYWYRQTLGQGPEFLTYFQNEAQLEKSRLLSDRFSAERPKGSFSTLEIQRTEQGDSAMYLCASSSRGHSTDTQYFGPGTRLTVL.

This clonotype came up many times. This sequence joins TRBV3-1 and TRBJ1-4; 7 bases agree with TRBD1. The CDR3 sequence is 16 residues long. The V gene's germline CDR1 is LGHDT and CDR2 YNNKEL (reference sequence). Trimming cost V 0 bases and J 8 bases; bases outside gene matches: 9. The CDR3 DNA reads TGTGCCAGCAGCCAAGAGTGGGGACAGTTTTACGAAAAACTGTTTTTT. Translation: CASSQEWGQFYEKLFF.

This clonotype was recorded a few times. A much more abundant neighbour one base away suggests this may be a read error. The chain recombines TRBV20-1 with TRBJ2-7, with 7 bases matching TRBD2. The CDR3 sequence is 14 residues long. The V gene's germline CDR1 is DFQATT and CDR2 SNEGSKA (reference sequence). DNA for the CDR3: TGCAGTGCTACCTGGATGGGGGGGAACTACGGGCAGTACTTC. It is translated as CSATWMGGNYGQYF.

This clonotype was observed a few times. This rearrangement joins TRBV19 to TRBJ2-5; no clear D gene. Trimming left V 3 bases short and J 5 bases short, with 13 bases between. Germline CDR1 LNHDA, CDR2 SQIVND (reference sequence). CDR3 length: 14 residues. The CDR3 loop reads CASSIPGLPETQYF. CDR3 coding DNA: TGTGCCAGTAGTATCCCGGGCCTCCCGGAGACCCAGTACTTC.

This clonotype was picked up many times. The gene calls are TRBV10-3 and TRBJ1-2, with D hard to call. The CDR3 has 14 residues. Germline V gives CDR1 ENHRY, CDR2 SYGVKD. V lost 2 bases and J 1 base, leaving 8 bases between the germline ends. CDR3 nucleotides: TGTGCCATCAGTGAGCGGACCGATAACTATGGCTACACCTTC. Protein product: CAISERTDNYGYTF.

This clonotype was counted only a few times. V usage is TRBV2 and J usage is TRBJ1-5; 8 bases map to TRBD1. The CDR3 consists of 13 residues. V gave up 8 bases and J gave up 3 bases; unmatched junction bases: 3. The germline CDR1 and CDR2 sequences are SNHLY and FYNNEI. The CDR3 sequence: CASGGQANQPQHF. The CDR3 DNA follows: TGTGCCAGCGGGGGACAGGCCAATCAGCCCCAGCATTTT. The complete variable domain, with remaining parts taken from reference TRBV2 and TRBJ1-5, reads EPEVTQTPSHQVTQMGQEVILRCVPISNHLYFYWYRQILGQKVEFLVSFYNNEISEKSEIFDDQFSVERPDGSNFTLKIRSTKLEDSAMYFCASGGQANQPQHFGDGTRLSIL.